The next 2 T cell receptor beta chains were all read from a single sample in a study of blood T cell repertoires in COVID-19. Assay used: immunoSEQ multiplex PCR; TCRdb lists only in-frame clones, some missing. The profile covers 300,000 to 350,000 clones, with over 80% appearing a single time and 7.5% to 10% taken by the ten largest. The sequencing sample was made of peripheral blood. The receptors stem from a man aged 25 to 40 with COVID-19, enrolled during active disease.

The chain links TRBV19 to TRBJ2-3, with TRBD1 matching 8 bases. V lost 3 bases, J lost 4 bases, and 12 bases stayed unmatched. The CDR3 consists of 17 residues. Germline V gives CDR1 LNHDA, CDR2 SQIVND (reference sequence). In DNA form, the CDR3 reads TGTGCCAGTAGTATCGGTGTAAGGACAGGGATGGCAGATACGCAGTATTTT. Translating it yields CASSIGVRTGMADTQYF.

This clone was seen just once. V and J are TRBV4-3 and TRBJ1-4; D is unclear. Trimming stripped 4 bases from V and 0 bases from J, with 12 bases between. In germline, CDR1 is LGHNA, CDR2 YSLEER. CDR3 length equals 16 residues. The CDR3 sequence: CASSRSQWSTNEKLFF. Written as DNA, the CDR3 is TGCGCCAGCAGCCGTAGCCAGTGGTCAACTAATGAAAAACTGTTTTTT.